This T cell receptor beta chain came from a study of shared clonotypes between healthy human individuals. Looking at the study overall: The study drew on a couple of women and a few men aged 18 to 49 as donors. Three plates were used per donor for CD4 naive, three for CD4 memory, two for CD8 naive and one for CD8 memory.

The naive CD8 subset, CD45RO-negative cells positively selected for CCR7, excluded terminally differentiated effector memory CD45RA+ cells. Everyone who donated was a Caucasian adult who lived in Nashville, Tennessee. Clones were sequenced by immunoSEQ multiplex PCR, and TCRdb holds only the in-frame ones, with some missing. The sample comprises around 700,000 clones, roughly nine tenths of which are singletons, and 24% rests with the top ten. Between the trimmed V and J ends, which lost 3 bases and 5 bases, there was a span of 17 bases. There are 16 residues in the CDR3. From germline, CDR1 is SGHVS and CDR2 FQNEAQ.

The sample comprised naive CD8+ T cells sorted from blood. The TCR was taken from a man between 25 and 39 years old in good health. This rearrangement joins TRBV7-8 to TRBJ2-1; D possibly corresponds to TRBD1 (6 bases). CDR3 sequence reads: CASSFPTGSRDNEQFF. For the CDR3, the DNA is TGTGCCAGCAGCTTCCCGACAGGCTCAAGGGACAATGAGCAGTTCTTC. Variable domain in full (rest from reference TRBV7-8 and TRBJ2-1): GAGVSQSPRYKVAKRGQDVALRCDPISGHVSLFWYQQALGQGPEFLTYFQNEAQLDKSGLPSDRFFAERPEGSVSTLKIQRTQQEDSAVYLCASSFPTGSRDNEQFFGPGTRLTVL.